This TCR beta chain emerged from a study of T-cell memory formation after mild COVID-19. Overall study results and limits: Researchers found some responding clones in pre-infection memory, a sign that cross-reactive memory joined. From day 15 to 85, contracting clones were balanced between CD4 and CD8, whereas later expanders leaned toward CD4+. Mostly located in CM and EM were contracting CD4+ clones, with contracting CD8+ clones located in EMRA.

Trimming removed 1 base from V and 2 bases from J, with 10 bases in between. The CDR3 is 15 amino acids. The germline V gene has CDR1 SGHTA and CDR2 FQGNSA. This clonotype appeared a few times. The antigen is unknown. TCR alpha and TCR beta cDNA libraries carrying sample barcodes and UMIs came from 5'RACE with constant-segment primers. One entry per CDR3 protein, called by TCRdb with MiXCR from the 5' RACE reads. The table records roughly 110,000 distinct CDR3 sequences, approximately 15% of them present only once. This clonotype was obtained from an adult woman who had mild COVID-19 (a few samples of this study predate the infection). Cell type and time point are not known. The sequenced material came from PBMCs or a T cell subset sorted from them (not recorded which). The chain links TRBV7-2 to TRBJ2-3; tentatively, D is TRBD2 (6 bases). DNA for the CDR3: TGTGCCAGCAGCTTAGATTCTAGCGTCACAGATACGCAGTATTTT. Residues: CASSLDSSVTDTQYF.